This is a list of T cell receptor beta chains from one sample in a study of OX40 agonist ivuxolimab in advanced cancers. Profiling relied on immunoSEQ multiplex PCR, and the TCRdb table lists in-frame clones only, not all of them. The data show about 48,000 clones, with roughly nine tenths seen just once and around 6% held by the top ten. The sequences come from CD4+ or CD8+ T cells sorted from blood, collected in a trial of the OX40 agonist ivuxolimab. The receptor source for this set is an adult with an advanced solid tumor such as melanoma, head and neck, liver or kidney cancer. CDR3s include the opening cysteine and the closing phenylalanine or tryptophan. A D gene is named only where the DNA matches it firmly. Part of the rows lack a size; the others show once, few, many or a class for expanded clones.

V gene: TRBV4-3; D gene: .; clone size: .; J gene: TRBJ1-1; CDR3 DNA: TGCGCCAGCAGCCAAGTGTGGGGCCCGAGGACTGAAGCTTTCTTT; CDR3 protein: CASSQVWGPRTEAFF
V gene: TRBV6-1; D gene: TRBD1; clone size: .; J gene: TRBJ1-2; CDR3 DNA: TGTGCCAGCAGTGAAGACAGGGGAATAAGGGATAGAATTTATGGCTACACCTTC; CDR3 protein: CASSEDRGIRDRIYGYTF
V gene: TRBV9; D gene: TRBD2; clone size: once; J gene: TRBJ2-1; CDR3 DNA: TGTGCCAGCAGTCCGACTAGCGGCTCCTACAATGAGCAGTTCTTC; CDR3 protein: CASSPTSGSYNEQFF
V gene: TRBV13; D gene: .; clone size: .; J gene: TRBJ1-3; CDR3 DNA: TGTGCCAGCAGCTCTGAGGAGCAGATGGGAAACACCATATATTTT; CDR3 protein: CASSSEEQMGNTIYF
V gene: TRBV27; D gene: TRBD1; clone size: .; J gene: TRBJ2-7; CDR3 DNA: TGTGCCAGCAGTTTCACCGGGACAGGGTCTTACGAGCAGTACTTC; CDR3 protein: CASSFTGTGSYEQYF
V gene: TRBV5-6; D gene: TRBD1; clone size: .; J gene: TRBJ2-2; CDR3 DNA: TGTGCCAGCAGTTTAGGGGGCGAGGAGCTGTTTTTT; CDR3 protein: CASSLGGEELFF
V gene: TRBV2; D gene: TRBD2; clone size: .; J gene: TRBJ2-3; CDR3 DNA: TGTGCCAGCAGTGGTAGGACTAGCCCAACAGATACGCAGTATTTT; CDR3 protein: CASSGRTSPTDTQYF
V gene: TRBV6-5; D gene: TRBD1; clone size: .; J gene: TRBJ1-2; CDR3 DNA: TGTGCCAGCAGCCCCTATCCGGACAGGAACTATGGCTACACCTTC; CDR3 protein: CASSPYPDRNYGYTF
V gene: TRBV7-9; D gene: TRBD1; clone size: .; J gene: TRBJ2-1; CDR3 DNA: TGTGCCAGCAGCAACCTCGGACAGGGGGCTTACAATGAGCAGTTCTTC; CDR3 protein: CASSNLGQGAYNEQFF
V gene: TRBV29-1; D gene: .; clone size: few; J gene: TRBJ1-1; CDR3 DNA: TGCAGCGTTGGTGCCACCACTCAGAACACTGAAGCTTTCTTT; CDR3 protein: CSVGATTQNTEAFF
V gene: TRBV10-1; D gene: TRBD2; clone size: .; J gene: TRBJ2-3; CDR3 DNA: TGCGCCAGCAGTCAGACTAGCGGGAGAGATACGCAGTATTTT; CDR3 protein: CASSQTSGRDTQYF
V gene: TRBV30; D gene: TRBD1; clone size: .; J gene: TRBJ2-1; CDR3 DNA: TGTGCCTGGTCTCGGACAGGGAGCGATGAGCAGTTCTTC; CDR3 protein: CAWSRTGSDEQFF
V gene: TRBV7-9; D gene: .; clone size: .; J gene: TRBJ1-1; CDR3 DNA: TGTGCCAGCAGCTTAGGGGCAGGAGACTTTAACACTGAAGCTTTCTTT; CDR3 protein: CASSLGAGDFNTEAFF
V gene: TRBV7-2; D gene: .; clone size: .; J gene: TRBJ2-2; CDR3 DNA: TGTGCCAGCAGCCCGGCCGGGGAGCTGTTTTTT; CDR3 protein: CASSPAGELFF
V gene: TRBV11-2; D gene: .; clone size: .; J gene: TRBJ2-1; CDR3 DNA: TGTGCCAGCAGCTTAGTGGGCAGCTACAATGAGCAGTTCTTC; CDR3 protein: CASSLVGSYNEQFF
V gene: TRBV15; D gene: .; clone size: .; J gene: TRBJ2-3; CDR3 DNA: TGTGCCACCCGCGGCGGGAACGCTAGCACAGATACGCAGTATTTT; CDR3 protein: CATRGGNASTDTQYF
V gene: TRBV25-1; D gene: .; clone size: .; J gene: TRBJ1-2; CDR3 DNA: TGTGCCAGCAGTGCTTGGAGTTATGGCTACACCTTC; CDR3 protein: CASSAWSYGYTF
V gene: TRBV19; D gene: .; clone size: .; J gene: TRBJ2-7; CDR3 DNA: TGTGCCAGTAGTATCTTCGGGAGCTCCTACGAGCAGTACTTC; CDR3 protein: CASSIFGSSYEQYF
V gene: TRBV5-6; D gene: .; clone size: .; J gene: TRBJ2-7; CDR3 DNA: TGTGCCAGCAGCTTCTTGGCAGTGGCCTACGAGCAGTACTTC; CDR3 protein: CASSFLAVAYEQYF
V gene: TRBV7-2; D gene: TRBD2; clone size: .; J gene: TRBJ2-3; CDR3 DNA: TGTGCCAGCAGCTCAAGCGGGAGGAGCACAGATACGCAGTATTTT; CDR3 protein: CASSSSGRSTDTQYF
V gene: TRBV5-1; D gene: TRBD1; clone size: .; J gene: TRBJ2-2; CDR3 DNA: TGCGCCAGCAGCGTCGGGACAGGGTCCCCCGGGGAGCTGTTTTTT; CDR3 protein: CASSVGTGSPGELFF
V gene: TRBV27; D gene: TRBD1; clone size: once; J gene: TRBJ2-1; CDR3 DNA: TGTGCCAGCAGCCTTACAGGGGATCGGTACAATGAGCAGTTCTTC; CDR3 protein: CASSLTGDRYNEQFF
V gene: TRBV9; D gene: .; clone size: .; J gene: TRBJ1-4; CDR3 DNA: TGTGCCAGCAGCGTAGACGGAGGGGCCGGTTGGGAAAAACTGTTTTTT; CDR3 protein: CASSVDGGAGWEKLFF
V gene: TRBV15; D gene: .; clone size: few; J gene: TRBJ1-1; CDR3 DNA: TGTGCCACCAGCATGGAGAACACTGAAGCTTTCTTT; CDR3 protein: CATSMENTEAFF
V gene: TRBV6-5; D gene: .; clone size: .; J gene: TRBJ1-1; CDR3 DNA: TGTGCCAGCAGCCTGGGGGACGGCCCTGAGGCTTTCTTT; CDR3 protein: CASSLGDGPEAFF
V gene: TRBV7-9; D gene: TRBD1; clone size: .; J gene: TRBJ1-1; CDR3 DNA: TGTGCCAGCAGTTCTGGACCCGGGACAGGGAACACTGAAGCTTTCTTT; CDR3 protein: CASSSGPGTGNTEAFF
V gene: TRBV7-9; D gene: .; clone size: .; J gene: TRBJ2-7; CDR3 DNA: TGTGCCAGCAGCTTACCGGGACGGCCTTACGAGCAGTACTTC; CDR3 protein: CASSLPGRPYEQYF
V gene: TRBV29-1; D gene: .; clone size: .; J gene: TRBJ2-7; CDR3 DNA: TGCAGCGTTGTTTACGATACATACGAGCAGTACTTC; CDR3 protein: CSVVYDTYEQYF
V gene: TRBV5-5; D gene: .; clone size: .; J gene: TRBJ1-1; CDR3 DNA: TGTGCCAGCAGCTTGTGGGTGGGGAATACGGAAGCTTTCTTT; CDR3 protein: CASSLWVGNTEAFF
V gene: TRBV9; D gene: TRBD2; clone size: .; J gene: TRBJ2-1; CDR3 DNA: TGTGCCAGCAGCGATCCGGGACTAGAGCAGTTCTTC; CDR3 protein: CASSDPGLEQFF
V gene: TRBV27; D gene: TRBD1; clone size: once; J gene: TRBJ2-7; CDR3 DNA: TGTGCCAGCAGTCCGTCGACAGGGAACTCCTACGAGCAGTACTTC; CDR3 protein: CASSPSTGNSYEQYF
V gene: TRBV6-6; D gene: .; clone size: .; J gene: TRBJ2-1; CDR3 DNA: TGTGCCAGCAGTCCCGGGACACCAACCTACAATGAGCAGTTCTTC; CDR3 protein: CASSPGTPTYNEQFF
V gene: TRBV19; D gene: .; clone size: .; J gene: TRBJ1-5; CDR3 DNA: TGTGCCAGTAGTGAGGGCCCAGGGAGCAATCAGCCCCAGCATTTT; CDR3 protein: CASSEGPGSNQPQHF
V gene: TRBV30; D gene: .; clone size: .; J gene: TRBJ2-1; CDR3 DNA: TGTGCCTGGAGTGAGGGGGTAGAGCAGTTCTTC; CDR3 protein: CAWSEGVEQFF
V gene: TRBV27; D gene: TRBD2; clone size: .; J gene: TRBJ2-1; CDR3 DNA: TGTGCCAGCAGTTTGGAGCGGGGGGCAATCGATGAGCAGTTCTTC; CDR3 protein: CASSLERGAIDEQFF
V gene: TRBV27; D gene: .; clone size: .; J gene: TRBJ2-1; CDR3 DNA: TGTGCCAGCAGTTTCATCGCCCGCAATGAGCAGTTCTTC; CDR3 protein: CASSFIARNEQFF
V gene: TRBV4-1; D gene: .; clone size: .; J gene: TRBJ2-3; CDR3 DNA: TGCGCCAGCAGCCAGGAAATTTCGACAGATACGCAGTATTTT; CDR3 protein: CASSQEISTDTQYF
V gene: TRBV11-2; D gene: .; clone size: once; J gene: TRBJ2-2; CDR3 DNA: TGTGCCAGCAGCTTATGGGGGAGCGGGGAGCTGTTTTTT; CDR3 protein: CASSLWGSGELFF
V gene: TRBV6-1; D gene: TRBD2; clone size: .; J gene: TRBJ2-7; CDR3 DNA: TGTGCCAGCAGTGAAGCGCTTTTATGGGAAGTGAGCGGGAAGTACGAGCAGTACTTC; CDR3 protein: CASSEALLWEVSGKYEQYF
V gene: TRBV19; D gene: .; clone size: .; J gene: TRBJ2-7; CDR3 DNA: TGTGCCAGTACCCCATTCGTCCAGGGTCGGTCCTACGAGCAGTACTTC; CDR3 protein: CASTPFVQGRSYEQYF
V gene: TRBV21-1; D gene: .; clone size: .; J gene: TRBJ1-5; CDR3 DNA: TGTGCCAGCAAGACAGGGTGGTGGAATCAGCCCCAGCATTTT; CDR3 protein: CASKTGWWNQPQHF
V gene: TRBV5-4; D gene: TRBD1; clone size: .; J gene: TRBJ2-7; CDR3 DNA: TGTGCCAGCTCTGGTAAGGCGGGACAGGGGGGTTTCCACGAGCAGTACTTC; CDR3 protein: CASSGKAGQGGFHEQYF
V gene: TRBV30; D gene: .; clone size: medium-sized; J gene: TRBJ2-7; CDR3 DNA: TGTGCCTGGAGTGTAGCGGCCGTCTACGAGCAGTACTTC; CDR3 protein: CAWSVAAVYEQYF
V gene: TRBV4-3; D gene: TRBD1; clone size: .; J gene: TRBJ2-2; CDR3 DNA: TGCGCCAGCAGCCATCTCCGGGACAGTCACGGGGAGCTGTTTTTT; CDR3 protein: CASSHLRDSHGELFF
V gene: TRBV15; D gene: TRBD1; clone size: .; J gene: TRBJ1-5; CDR3 DNA: TGTGCCACCAGCATGGACAGGGGGCTTAATCAGCCCCAGCATTTT; CDR3 protein: CATSMDRGLNQPQHF
V gene: TRBV7-2; D gene: TRBD1; clone size: .; J gene: TRBJ2-2; CDR3 DNA: TGTGCCAGCAGCGCCCCCGGGACAGGGTACACCGGGGAGCTGTTTTTT; CDR3 protein: CASSAPGTGYTGELFF
V gene: TRBV7-2; D gene: TRBD2; clone size: .; J gene: TRBJ2-7; CDR3 DNA: TGTGCCAGCAGCCACACTAGCGGGTTATATGAACAGTACTTC; CDR3 protein: CASSHTSGLYEQYF
V gene: TRBV28; D gene: TRBD1; clone size: .; J gene: TRBJ1-2; CDR3 DNA: TGTGCCAGCAGTCCCCCGTTGGGGACAGGGGGCTTTAACTATGGCTACACCTTC; CDR3 protein: CASSPPLGTGGFNYGYTF
V gene: TRBV28; D gene: .; clone size: .; J gene: TRBJ1-1; CDR3 DNA: TGTGCCAGCAGCCTTCCCTTTTCTACAAACACTGAAGCTTTCTTT; CDR3 protein: CASSLPFSTNTEAFF
V gene: TRBV19; D gene: .; clone size: .; J gene: TRBJ2-7; CDR3 DNA: TGTGCCAGTAGTATAGGCGGGACCTCCTACGAGCAGTACTTC; CDR3 protein: CASSIGGTSYEQYF
V gene: TRBV6-6; D gene: .; clone size: .; J gene: TRBJ1-1; CDR3 DNA: TGTGCCAGCAGTTTGGTGTACAACAAGAACACTGAAGCTTTCTTT; CDR3 protein: CASSLVYNKNTEAFF
V gene: TRBV7-2; D gene: .; clone size: .; J gene: TRBJ1-1; CDR3 DNA: TGTGCCAGCAGCCGCCCAGAAGGGACCACTGAAGCTTTCTTT; CDR3 protein: CASSRPEGTTEAFF
V gene: TRBV4-1; D gene: TRBD1; clone size: .; J gene: TRBJ1-2; CDR3 DNA: TGCGCCAGCAGTATAAACCGTGACAGGGGCCTTTTGGACTATGGCTACACCTTC; CDR3 protein: CASSINRDRGLLDYGYTF
V gene: TRBV11-2; D gene: TRBD1; clone size: .; J gene: TRBJ1-2; CDR3 DNA: TGTGCCAGCAGCGCAGTCAGGGGGCCGTCTCTAGATGGCTACACCTTC; CDR3 protein: CASSAVRGPSLDGYTF